Listed below are T cell receptor beta chains from one sample, sequenced in a study of cytomegalovirus exposure and HLA in healthy donors. Assay used: immunoSEQ multiplex PCR; TCRdb lists only in-frame clones, some missing. Of about 180,000 clones in the sample, approximately 80% were seen once. The specimen sequenced was PBMCs. These receptors were taken from a woman between 18 and 29 years old in good health and CMV-seropositive. The CDR3 runs from the conserved cysteine through the conserved F or W. Fields, in order: clone size, J gene, V gene, D gene, CDR3 protein, CDR3 DNA. A D gene is named only where the DNA matches it firmly. The size of a clone is reported for some rows only, either as once, few or many, or as a class for expanded clones.

abundance: .; j_gene: TRBJ2-5; v_gene: TRBV15; d_gene: TRBD1; CDR3aa: CATSSAEPGGVETQYF; CDR3nt: TGTGCCACCAGCAGCGCCGAGCCAGGGGGAGTGGAGACCCAGTACTTC
abundance: .; j_gene: TRBJ2-7; v_gene: TRBV21-1; d_gene: .; CDR3aa: CATWGGDSYEQYF; CDR3nt: TGTGCCACGTGGGGGGGCGACTCCTACGAGCAGTACTTC
abundance: .; j_gene: TRBJ2-5; v_gene: TRBV6-6; d_gene: TRBD2; CDR3aa: CASSYPGGRLETQYF; CDR3nt: TGTGCCAGCTCCTATCCGGGGGGGCGGTTGGAGACCCAGTACTTC
abundance: .; j_gene: TRBJ1-1; v_gene: TRBV20-1; d_gene: .; CDR3aa: CSARGRGEAFF; CDR3nt: TGCAGTGCCCGGGGAAGAGGTGAAGCTTTCTTT
abundance: once; j_gene: TRBJ1-1; v_gene: TRBV6-6; d_gene: .; CDR3aa: CASSYSDIRNTEAFF; CDR3nt: TGTGCCAGCAGTTACTCGGACATACGGAACACTGAAGCTTTCTTT
abundance: .; j_gene: TRBJ2-7; v_gene: TRBV19; d_gene: TRBD2; CDR3aa: CASSPPGLAGGITYEQYF; CDR3nt: TGTGCCAGTAGTCCGCCGGGACTAGCGGGGGGAATCACCTACGAGCAGTACTTC
abundance: .; j_gene: TRBJ2-3; v_gene: TRBV7-9; d_gene: TRBD1; CDR3aa: CASSPDRGGTDTQYF; CDR3nt: TGTGCCAGCAGCCCAGACAGGGGAGGCACAGATACGCAGTATTTT
abundance: once; j_gene: TRBJ2-7; v_gene: TRBV7-2; d_gene: .; CDR3aa: CASSPGPTYEQYF; CDR3nt: TGTGCCAGCAGCCCTGGGCCAACCTACGAGCAGTACTTC
abundance: .; j_gene: TRBJ1-6; v_gene: TRBV30; d_gene: .; CDR3aa: CAWSVFSLVEPFFNSPLHF; CDR3nt: TGTGCCTGGAGTGTGTTTTCGCTCGTTGAGCCTTTTTTTAATTCACCCCTCCACTTT
abundance: few; j_gene: TRBJ2-1; v_gene: TRBV9; d_gene: TRBD2; CDR3aa: CASSVGALAGGAYNEQFF; CDR3nt: TGTGCCAGCAGCGTAGGAGCGCTAGCGGGGGGGGCATACAATGAGCAGTTCTTC
abundance: .; j_gene: TRBJ1-1; v_gene: TRBV5-4; d_gene: .; CDR3aa: CASTKLGRTEAFF; CDR3nt: TGTGCCAGCACAAAGCTGGGGCGTACTGAAGCTTTCTTT
abundance: .; j_gene: TRBJ2-7; v_gene: TRBV6-1; d_gene: .; CDR3aa: CASSESGGGYEQYF; CDR3nt: TGTGCCAGCAGTGAAAGTGGAGGAGGTTACGAGCAGTACTTC
abundance: .; j_gene: TRBJ1-5; v_gene: TRBV7-2; d_gene: .; CDR3aa: CASSLRQGIKPQHF; CDR3nt: TGTGCCAGCAGCTTGCGGCAGGGGATAAAGCCCCAGCATTTT
abundance: few; j_gene: TRBJ2-7; v_gene: TRBV12-5; d_gene: .; CDR3aa: CASGLVKQGWTGEQYF; CDR3nt: TGTGCTAGTGGTTTGGTAAAGCAGGGGTGGACGGGCGAGCAGTACTTC
abundance: .; j_gene: TRBJ1-1; v_gene: TRBV27; d_gene: TRBD1; CDR3aa: CASPGQGASEAFF; CDR3nt: TGTGCCAGTCCGGGACAGGGGGCATCTGAAGCTTTCTTT
abundance: .; j_gene: TRBJ2-2; v_gene: TRBV5-4; d_gene: TRBD1; CDR3aa: CASTSRQGGNGELFF; CDR3nt: TGTGCCAGCACCAGTAGACAGGGGGGTAACGGGGAGCTGTTTTTT
abundance: few; j_gene: TRBJ2-4; v_gene: TRBV4-1; d_gene: TRBD2; CDR3aa: CASNHGPGRAKNIQYF; CDR3nt: TGCGCCAGCAACCACGGCCCCGGGAGGGCCAAAAACATTCAGTACTTC
abundance: .; j_gene: TRBJ1-1; v_gene: TRBV13; d_gene: .; CDR3aa: CASSLGADKRKAFF; CDR3nt: TGTGCCAGCAGCTTAGGGGCGGACAAACGGAAGGCTTTCTTT
abundance: few; j_gene: TRBJ2-7; v_gene: TRBV6-1; d_gene: .; CDR3aa: CASSHSSYEQYF; CDR3nt: TGTGCCAGCAGCCATAGCTCCTACGAGCAGTACTTC
abundance: .; j_gene: TRBJ2-5; v_gene: TRBV7-2; d_gene: TRBD2; CDR3aa: CASRLAGAGETQYF; CDR3nt: TGTGCCAGCAGATTAGCGGGGGCAGGAGAGACCCAGTACTTC
abundance: .; j_gene: TRBJ2-1; v_gene: TRBV5-4; d_gene: TRBD1; CDR3aa: CASNIQGLNNEQFF; CDR3nt: TGTGCCAGCAACATACAGGGGCTTAATAATGAGCAGTTCTTC